The 15 T cell receptor beta chains given below trace back to one sample, sequenced in a study of T cell clonality in common variable immunodeficiency. TCRdb's copy holds only in-frame clones and misses some; the assay was immunoSEQ multiplex PCR. The sample presents over 30,000 clones, none singletons. General study findings and limits: Fewer deletions and N-nucleotide insertions were reportedly seen in common variable immunodeficiency TCR beta sequences.

No antigen is known for these receptors. Material for sequencing was peripheral blood mononuclear cells. Receptor source: a human donor with common variable immunodeficiency.

This clone was observed at least ten times. The sequence runs out 3 residues before the end of the CDR3; the remainder is reconstructed from the germline J gene. The rearrangement joins TRBV2 to TRBJ2-3; weak D call: TRBD2 (6 bases). V shed 1 base and J shed 3 bases, with 8 bases lying between them. The CDR3 totals 14 residues. Germline V gene data show CDR1 as SNHLY and CDR2 as FYNNEI. The CDR3 loop is CASSEVAVTDTQYF. The DNA read from the CDR3 is TGTGCCAGCAGTGAAGTAGCGGTGACAGATACG. The full variable domain, in which reference TRBV2 and TRBJ2-3 provide the parts outside the CDR3, is EPEVTQTPSHQVTQMGQEVILRCVPISNHLYFYWYRQILGQKVEFLVSFYNNEISEKSEIFDDQFSVERPDGSNFTLKIRSTKLEDSAMYFCASSEVAVTDTQYFGPGTRLTVL.

Concerning this clone itself: Read data end 3 residues before the CDR3 end; the end is taken from the germline J gene. This chain connects TRBV2 to TRBJ2-5; possibly TRBD1 for D (6 bases). V lost 7 bases and J 6 bases, leaving 21 bases between the germline ends. The CDR3 runs to 15 residues. Germline V gene data show CDR1 as SNHLY and CDR2 as FYNNEI. The CDR3 is CASTRNGQPNKTQYF. CDR3 bases read: TGTGCCAGCACCAGGAATGGACAGCCCAATAAGACC.

A remark on this clone: The sequenced fragment ends 3 residues before the CDR3 boundary, so the rest is inferred from the germline J gene. The chain combines TRBV20-1 with TRBJ2-5; 10 nucleotides line up with TRBD2. This CDR3 is built from 15 residues. The V segment lost 3 bases and the J segment 1 base; nucleotides outside the gene matches: 5. Germline CDR1 DFQATT, CDR2 SNEGSKA (reference sequence). CDR3 residues: CSASAGTSVQETQYF. Partial CDR3 DNA: TGCAGTGCTAGTGCGGGGACTAGCGTCCAAGAGACC.

As to this clone: The CDR3 is cut off 3 residues early in the read; its end comes from the germline J gene. J is TRBJ2-5 and V is TRBV5-1; 10 nucleotides agree with TRBD2. The V gene's germline CDR1 is SGHRS and CDR2 YFSETQ. This CDR3 is 14 amino acids long. Trimming took 5 bases from V and 5 from J; bases not matched to a gene: 6. The CDR3 is CASSPSGSLETQYF. The sequenced CDR3 bases are TGCGCCAGCAGTCCTAGCGGGAGCCTGGAGACC.

This clone has a handful of counts. Possible read error: a much larger clone is one base away. The read ends 3 residues shy of where the CDR3 ends; the end is completed using the germline J gene. The chain is built from TRBV7-9 and TRBJ2-5; 11 positions agree with TRBD2. The V and J ends lost 5 bases and 1 base, in that order; junction bases with no gene match: 3. This CDR3 is built from 15 residues. CDR1 is SEHNR and CDR2 is FQNEAQ in the germline V gene (reference sequence). The CDR3 protein is CASSPGLAGQETQYF. CDR3 bases read: TGTGCCAGCAGCCCCGGACTAGCGGGCCAAGAGACC.

This clone was found a few times. The read terminates 3 residues before the CDR3 end, so the remaining end is supplied by the germline J gene. This chain uses TRBV2 with TRBJ2-5; TRBD2 matches at 12 bases. The CDR3 contains 16 residues. The V segment lost 4 bases and the J segment 4 bases; nucleotides outside the gene matches: 7. The germline CDR1 and CDR2 sequences are SNHLY and FYNNEI. The covered CDR3 bases are TGTGCCAGCAGTGGTCTAGCGGGAGGGCCAAGAGAGACC. Protein sequence: CASSGLAGGPRET. The entire CDR3 protein is CASSGLAGGPRETQYF.

This clone has a count of ten or more. With the read ending 3 residues before the CDR3 end, the germline J gene is used to fill in that end. The rearrangement uses TRBV29-1 and TRBJ1-1; D not resolved. Trimming pared 4 bases from V and 3 bases from J, leaving 21 bases between. Germline values: CDR1 SQVTM, CDR2 ANQGSEA. The CDR3 consists of 16 residues. The sequenced part of the CDR3 DNA is TGCAGCGTTGTTCCCTCGTACGTAGCAACGGACACTGAA. It yields the protein CSVVPSYVATDTE. The full-length CDR3 reads as CSVVPSYVATDTEAFF.

This chain's CDR3 is CASSPETYDSTDTQYF. The DNA read from the CDR3 is TGTGCCAGCTCACCGGAGACATATGATAGTACAGATACG. The chain is built from TRBV18 and TRBJ2-3; D unclear. The read comes to an end 3 residues before the CDR3 does, leaving the germline J gene to fill in the end. Between the trimmed V and J ends, which lost 3 bases and 3 bases, there was a span of 16 bases. Germline values: CDR1 KGHSH, CDR2 LQKENI. The CDR3 is 16 residues long.

This clone was recorded a few times. The sequenced CDR3 bases are TGTGCCAGCAGCCCACCGCCGGGACTAGCGGCCTACGAG. It codes for CASSPPPGLAAYE. The entire CDR3 is CASSPPPGLAAYEQYF. V is TRBV2 and J is TRBJ2-7; 11 bases are shared with TRBD2. The read gets to within 3 residues of the CDR3 end, and the germline J gene fills in the rest. The germline gives CDR1 SNHLY, CDR2 FYNNEI. This CDR3 has 16 amino acids. The V gene end was trimmed by 6 bases and the J gene end by 2 bases; junction bases not matched to a gene: 9. Looking up the rest from reference TRBV2 and TRBJ2-7 gives the full variable domain: EPEVTQTPSHQVTQMGQEVILRCVPISNHLYFYWYRQILGQKVEFLVSFYNNEISEKSEIFDDQFSVERPDGSNFTLKIRSTKLEDSAMYFCASSPPPGLAAYEQYFGPGTRLTVT.

On this clone itself: The CDR3 end falls 3 residues outside the read, so it is completed with the germline J gene. V and J are TRBV2 and TRBJ2-7, with D tentatively TRBD1 (6 bases). Trimming left V 4 bases short and J 0 bases short, with 13 bases between. Germline V CDR1 and CDR2: SNHLY, FYNNEI. CDR3 length equals 15 residues. The part of the CDR3 DNA that was read is TGTGCCAGCAGTGGAGAACGACAGGTCTCCTACGAG. This encodes CASSGERQVSYE. From start to end, the CDR3 is CASSGERQVSYEQYF.

This clone was recorded a few times. The sequenced fragment ends 3 residues before the CDR3 boundary, so the rest is inferred from the germline J gene. This sequence joins TRBV7-8 and TRBJ1-2; D is unresolved. The CDR3 loop spans 14 amino acids. CDR1 SGHVS and CDR2 FQNEAQ come from the germline V gene. V dropped 0 bases and J dropped 2 bases, with 7 bases sitting between them. CDR3 DNA (partial): TGTGCCAGCAGCTTAGCGCCCCAGAACTATGGC. Amino acids: CASSLAPQNYG. The CDR3 in its entirety is CASSLAPQNYGYTF.

By share of the sample, this clone is medium-sized (0.01 to 0.1%). Read coverage stops 3 residues before the CDR3 terminus; the germline J gene supplies the remainder. The chain joins TRBV20-1 to TRBJ2-2; TRBD2 agrees at 13 bases. This CDR3 comprises 14 residues. Per germline, CDR1 DFQATT and CDR2 SNEGSKA (reference sequence). CDR3: CSASTGTSGKELFF. The CDR3 bases that were read are TGCAGTGCCTCTACCGGGACTAGCGGGAAAGAG.

This clone was picked up many times. The sequenced CDR3 bases are TGTGCCAGCAGTTTTACGGGGGGGGGAAACACC. Its translation is CASSFTGGGNT. The entire CDR3 is CASSFTGGGNTIYF. The chain has TRBV28 and TRBJ1-3; D may be TRBD1 (5 bases). The CDR3 is cut off 3 residues early in the read; its end comes from the germline J gene. With 3 bases removed from V and 4 bases from J, the gap between germline ends came to 10 bases. Germline V gene sequence: CDR1 MDHEN, CDR2 SYDVKM. The CDR3 is made up of 14 amino acids.

This clone was detected a few times. Read coverage stops 3 residues before the CDR3 terminus; the germline J gene supplies the remainder. This chain links TRBV30 with TRBJ1-2, with D perhaps matching TRBD1 (5 bases). Germline CDR1 is GTSNPN and CDR2 is SVGIG (reference sequence). This CDR3 has 15 residues. The CDR3 spells CAWSVQVPGSSGYTF. CDR3 bases read: TGTGCCTGGAGTGTACAGGTCCCCGGAAGTAGCGGC.

This clone counts as medium-sized. CDR3 loop: CSASVAGGNEKLFF. The sequenced part of the CDR3 DNA is TGCAGTGCTAGCGTCGCAGGTGGAAATGAAAAA. The V and J genes are TRBV20-1 and TRBJ1-4; D is uncertain. With the read ending 3 residues before the CDR3 end, the germline J gene is used to fill in that end. Germline V gene data show CDR1 as DFQATT and CDR2 as SNEGSKA (reference sequence). Trimming left V 3 bases short and J 5 bases short, with 13 bases between. There are 14 residues in the CDR3.